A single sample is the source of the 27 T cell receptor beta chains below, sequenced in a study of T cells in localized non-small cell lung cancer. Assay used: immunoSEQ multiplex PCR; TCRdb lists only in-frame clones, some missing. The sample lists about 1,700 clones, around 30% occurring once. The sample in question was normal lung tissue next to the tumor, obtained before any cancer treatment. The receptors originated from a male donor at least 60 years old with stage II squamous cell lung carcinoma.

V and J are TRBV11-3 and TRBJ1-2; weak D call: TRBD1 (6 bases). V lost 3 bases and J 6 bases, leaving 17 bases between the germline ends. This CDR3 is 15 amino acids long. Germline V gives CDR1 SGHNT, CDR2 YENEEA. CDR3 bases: TGTGCCAGCAGCTTGACTCCGAGGGGGGAGCATGGCTACACCTTC. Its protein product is CASSLTPRGEHGYTF.

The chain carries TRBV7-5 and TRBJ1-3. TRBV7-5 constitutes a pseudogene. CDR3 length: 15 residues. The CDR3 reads CASSTQRISGNTIYF. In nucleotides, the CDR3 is TGTGCCAGCAGCACGCAACGGATCTCTGGAAACACCATATATTTT.

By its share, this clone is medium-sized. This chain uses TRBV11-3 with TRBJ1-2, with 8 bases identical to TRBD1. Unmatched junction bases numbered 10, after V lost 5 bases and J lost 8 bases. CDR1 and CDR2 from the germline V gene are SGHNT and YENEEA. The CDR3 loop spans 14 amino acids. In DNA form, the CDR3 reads TGTGCCAGCAGCCTAGGACAGGGCTCTAGGGGCTACACCTTC. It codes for CASSLGQGSRGYTF.

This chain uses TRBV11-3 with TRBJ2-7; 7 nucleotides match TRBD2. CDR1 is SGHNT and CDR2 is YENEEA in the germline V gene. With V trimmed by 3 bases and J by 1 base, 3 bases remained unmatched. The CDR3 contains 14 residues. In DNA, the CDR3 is TGTGCCAGCAGCTTGGGGGGAGGGTCCTACGAGCAGTACTTC. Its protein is CASSLGGGSYEQYF.

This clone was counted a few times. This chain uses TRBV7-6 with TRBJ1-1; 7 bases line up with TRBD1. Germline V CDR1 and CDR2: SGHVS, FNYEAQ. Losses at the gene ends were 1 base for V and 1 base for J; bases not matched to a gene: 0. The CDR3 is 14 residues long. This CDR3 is CASSLDRGNTEAFF. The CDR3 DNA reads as TGTGCCAGCAGCTTAGACAGGGGGAACACTGAAGCTTTCTTT.

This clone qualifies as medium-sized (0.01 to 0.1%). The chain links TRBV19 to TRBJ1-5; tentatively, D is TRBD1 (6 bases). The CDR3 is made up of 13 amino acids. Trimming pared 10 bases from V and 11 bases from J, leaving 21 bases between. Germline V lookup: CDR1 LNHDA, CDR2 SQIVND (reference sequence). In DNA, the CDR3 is TGTGCCACTTCGGACAGCCTTATCACGGCCCAGCATTTT. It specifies CATSDSLITAQHF.

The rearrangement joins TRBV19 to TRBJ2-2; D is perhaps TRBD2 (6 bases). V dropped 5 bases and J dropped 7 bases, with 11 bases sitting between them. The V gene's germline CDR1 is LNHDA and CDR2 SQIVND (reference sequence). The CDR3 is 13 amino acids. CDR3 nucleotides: TGTGCCAGTAGTCTGGGGGGAATCGGGGAGCTGTTTTTT. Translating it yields CASSLGGIGELFF.

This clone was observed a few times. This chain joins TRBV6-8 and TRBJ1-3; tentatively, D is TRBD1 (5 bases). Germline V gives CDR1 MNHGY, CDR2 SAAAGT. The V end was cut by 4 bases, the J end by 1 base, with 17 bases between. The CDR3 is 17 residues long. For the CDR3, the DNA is TGTGCCAGCAGTTTATTTGACAGTCCCCATTCTGGAAACACCATATATTTT. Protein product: CASSLFDSPHSGNTIYF.

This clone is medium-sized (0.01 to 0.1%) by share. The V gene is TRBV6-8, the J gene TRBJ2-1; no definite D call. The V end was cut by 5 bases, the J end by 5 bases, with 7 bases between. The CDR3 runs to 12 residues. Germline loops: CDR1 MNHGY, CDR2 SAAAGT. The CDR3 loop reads CASSDANNEQFF. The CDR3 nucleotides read TGTGCCAGCAGTGATGCTAACAATGAGCAGTTCTTC.

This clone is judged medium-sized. The CDR3, as DNA: TGTGCCAGCAGCCCCGGGGGCGGATACTCACCCCTCCACTTT. This gives the protein CASSPGGGYSPLHF. V gene TRBV2 combines with J gene TRBJ1-6; D is perhaps TRBD1 (6 bases). This CDR3 region has 14 residues. Trimming removed 6 bases at V and 10 bases at J, with 16 bases between. Germline-derived CDR1 and CDR2 are SNHLY and FYNNEI.

The CDR3 reads CASSQDLQGPNEKLFF. In DNA form, the CDR3 reads TGCGCCAGCAGCCAAGATCTGCAGGGGCCTAATGAAAAACTGTTTTTT. The chain employs TRBV23-1 and TRBJ1-4; maybe TRBD1 (6 bases). TRBV23-1 is identified as an open reading frame with a role that is uncertain. V lost 6 bases and J lost 3, with 17 bases in between. The CDR3 covers 16 residues.

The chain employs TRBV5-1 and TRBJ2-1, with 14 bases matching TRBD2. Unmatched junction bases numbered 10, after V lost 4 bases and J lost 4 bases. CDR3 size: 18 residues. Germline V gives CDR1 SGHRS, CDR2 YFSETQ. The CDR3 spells CASSLRTSGGPRYNEQFF. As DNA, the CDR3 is TGCGCCAGCAGCCTCCGGACTAGCGGGGGGCCAAGGTACAATGAGCAGTTCTTC.

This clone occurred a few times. The DNA of the CDR3 is TGTGCCAGCAGCCCTTCCGGGACAGGTCTTTACGAGCAGTACTTC. Translated, it gives CASSPSGTGLYEQYF. V and J are TRBV11-3 and TRBJ2-7; TRBD1 aligns across 8 bases. After removal of 5 bases from V and 4 bases from J, the junction contained 10 bases not matched to a gene. Germline-derived CDR1 and CDR2 are SGHNT and YENEEA. This CDR3 contains 15 residues. Drawing the rest from reference TRBV11-3 and TRBJ2-7, the complete variable domain is EAGVVQSPRYKIIEKKQPVAFWCNPISGHNTLYWYLQNLGQGPELLIRYENEEAVDDSQLPKDRFSAERLKGVDSTLKIQPAELGDSAVYLCASSPSGTGLYEQYFGPGTRLTVT.

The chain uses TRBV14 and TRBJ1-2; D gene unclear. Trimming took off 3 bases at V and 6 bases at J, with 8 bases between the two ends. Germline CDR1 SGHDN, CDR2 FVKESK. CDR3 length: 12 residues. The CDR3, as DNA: TGTGCCAGCAGCCACGGGAGGGATGGCTACACCTTC. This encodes CASSHGRDGYTF.

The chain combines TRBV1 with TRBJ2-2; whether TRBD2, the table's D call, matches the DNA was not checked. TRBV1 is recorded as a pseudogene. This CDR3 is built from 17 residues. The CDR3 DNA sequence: TGCGCCAGCAGCCTTATGGCGGGCAGTGAGAACACCGGGGAGCTGTTTTTT. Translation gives CASSLMAGSENTGELFF.

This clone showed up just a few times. The CDR3: CASRNWGGGNTEAFF. CDR3 in DNA: TGTGCCAGCAGAAATTGGGGGGGCGGGAACACTGAAGCTTTCTTT. This chain joins TRBV6-8 and TRBJ1-1; D is perhaps TRBD1 (6 bases). The V gene lost 6 bases and the J gene lost 1 base, with 15 bases spanning the gap. The germline CDR1 and CDR2 sequences are MNHGY and SAAAGT. This CDR3 is 15 amino acids long.

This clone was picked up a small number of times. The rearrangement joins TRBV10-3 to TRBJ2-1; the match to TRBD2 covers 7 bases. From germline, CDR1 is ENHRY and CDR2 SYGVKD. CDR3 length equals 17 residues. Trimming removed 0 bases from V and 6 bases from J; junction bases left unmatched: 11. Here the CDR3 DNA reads TGTGCCATCAGTGAGTCTGCGGCTAGCGGAGACCTCAATGAGCAGTTCTTC. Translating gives CAISESAASGDLNEQFF.

The CDR3 reads CASSMTPNTEAFF. The CDR3 DNA reads as TGTGCCAGTAGTATGACACCGAACACTGAAGCTTTCTTT. The V and J genes are TRBV19 and TRBJ1-1; D is unresolved. V was trimmed by 3 bases and J by 1 base, leaving 6 bases between them. CDR1 is LNHDA, CDR2 SQIVND, per germline (reference sequence). CDR3 length: 13 residues. Together with reference TRBV19 and TRBJ1-1, the CDR3 gives the full variable domain: DGGITQSPKYLFRKEGQNVTLSCEQNLNHDAMYWYRQDPGQGLRLIYYSQIVNDFQKGDIAEGYSVSREKKESFPLTVTSAQKNPTAFYLCASSMTPNTEAFFGQGTRLTVV.

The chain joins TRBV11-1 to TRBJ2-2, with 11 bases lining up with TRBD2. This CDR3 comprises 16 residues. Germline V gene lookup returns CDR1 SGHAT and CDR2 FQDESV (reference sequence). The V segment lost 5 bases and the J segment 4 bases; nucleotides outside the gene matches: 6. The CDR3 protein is CASSQLAGVPTGELFF. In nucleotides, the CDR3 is TGTGCCAGCAGCCAACTAGCGGGGGTTCCCACCGGGGAGCTGTTTTTT.

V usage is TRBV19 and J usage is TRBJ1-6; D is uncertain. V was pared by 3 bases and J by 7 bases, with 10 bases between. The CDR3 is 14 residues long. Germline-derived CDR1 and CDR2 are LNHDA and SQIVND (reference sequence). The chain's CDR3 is CASSILQTNSPLHF. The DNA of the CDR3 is TGTGCCAGTAGTATTTTACAGACAAATTCACCCCTCCACTTT.

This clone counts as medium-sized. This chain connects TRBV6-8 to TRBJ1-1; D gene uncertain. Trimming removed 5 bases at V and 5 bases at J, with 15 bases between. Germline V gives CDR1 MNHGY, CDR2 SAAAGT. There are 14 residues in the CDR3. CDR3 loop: CASSAEGSGTEAFF. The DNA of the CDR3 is TGTGCCAGCAGTGCTGAGGGTTCCGGGACTGAAGCTTTCTTT.

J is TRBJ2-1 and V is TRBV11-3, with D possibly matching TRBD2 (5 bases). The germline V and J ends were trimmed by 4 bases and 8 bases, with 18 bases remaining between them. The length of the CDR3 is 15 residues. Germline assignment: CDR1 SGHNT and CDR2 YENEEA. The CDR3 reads CASSSWGVGGDEQFF. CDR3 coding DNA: TGTGCCAGCAGCTCATGGGGAGTAGGCGGCGATGAGCAGTTCTTC.

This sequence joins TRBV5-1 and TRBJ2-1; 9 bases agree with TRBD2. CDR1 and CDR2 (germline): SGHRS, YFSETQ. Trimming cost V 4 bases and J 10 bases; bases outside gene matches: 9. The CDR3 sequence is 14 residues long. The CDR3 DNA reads TGCGCCAGCAGCGAGACGTGGACTAGCGCAGAGCAGTTCTTC. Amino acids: CASSETWTSAEQFF.

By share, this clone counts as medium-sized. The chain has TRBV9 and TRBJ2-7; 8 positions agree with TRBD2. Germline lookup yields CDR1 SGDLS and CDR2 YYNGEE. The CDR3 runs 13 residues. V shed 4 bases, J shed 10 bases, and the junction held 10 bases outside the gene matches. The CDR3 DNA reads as TGTGCCAGCAGCCTGTATGCCGCGGGGGGTCAGTACTTC. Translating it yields CASSLYAAGGQYF.

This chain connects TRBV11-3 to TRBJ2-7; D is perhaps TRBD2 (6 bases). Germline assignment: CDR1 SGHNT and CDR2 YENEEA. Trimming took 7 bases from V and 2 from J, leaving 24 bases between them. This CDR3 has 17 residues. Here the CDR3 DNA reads TGTGCCAGCACCAAAAAGAGCGGAGGGCTACAGCCCTACGAGCAGTACTTC. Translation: CASTKKSGGLQPYEQYF.

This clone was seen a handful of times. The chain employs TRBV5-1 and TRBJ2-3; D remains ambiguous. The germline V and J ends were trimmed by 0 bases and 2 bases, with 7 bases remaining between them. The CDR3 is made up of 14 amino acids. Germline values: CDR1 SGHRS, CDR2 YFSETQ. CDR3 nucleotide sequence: TGCGCCAGCAGCTTGGGTCTAAACACAGATACGCAGTATTTT. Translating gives CASSLGLNTDTQYF.

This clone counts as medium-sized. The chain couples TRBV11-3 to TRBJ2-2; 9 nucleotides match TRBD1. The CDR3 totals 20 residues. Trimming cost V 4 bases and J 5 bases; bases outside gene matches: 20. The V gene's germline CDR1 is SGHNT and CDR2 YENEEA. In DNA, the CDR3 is TGTGCCAGCAGCTCCCCGAAGGGGGACAGGGCATATTTCGGAACCGGGGAGCTGTTTTTT. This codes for CASSSPKGDRAYFGTGELFF.